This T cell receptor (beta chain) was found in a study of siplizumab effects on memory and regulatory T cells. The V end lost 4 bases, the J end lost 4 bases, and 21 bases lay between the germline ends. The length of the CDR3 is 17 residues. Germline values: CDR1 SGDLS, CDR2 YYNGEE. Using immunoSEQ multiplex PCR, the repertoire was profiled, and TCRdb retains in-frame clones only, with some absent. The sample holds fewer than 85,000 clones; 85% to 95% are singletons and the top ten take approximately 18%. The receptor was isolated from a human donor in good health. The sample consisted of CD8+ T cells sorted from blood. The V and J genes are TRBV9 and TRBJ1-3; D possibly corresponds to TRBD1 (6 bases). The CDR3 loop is CASSSGGQSVWGNTIYF. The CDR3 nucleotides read TGTGCCAGCAGCTCTGGTGGACAGTCAGTGTGGGGAAACACCATATATTTT.